These 27 T cell receptor beta chains were all obtained from the same sample, sequenced in a study of long-term antiretroviral therapy in people with HIV. With survey level as its setting, the immunoSEQ assay was v3.0. Produced via immunoSEQ multiplex PCR; TCRdb's table is partial and in-frame only. The table shows 20,000 to 30,000 clones, with more than 65% occurring only once. The specimen was unsorted PBMCs, collected 4.4 years after starting antiretroviral therapy. Receptor source: a man aged 25-40 years with HIV.

The chain has TRBV14 and TRBJ2-1; a weak D match, TRBD2 (5 bases). The CDR3 sequence is 14 residues long. Germline CDR1 is SGHDN and CDR2 is FVKESK. V gave up 4 bases and J gave up 8 bases, with 15 bases separating them. This CDR3 reads CASSLVGKTDEQFF. As DNA, the CDR3 is TGTGCCAGCAGCCTTGTCGGGAAAACGGATGAGCAGTTCTTC.

This clone is medium-sized by share. The V gene is TRBV23-1, the J gene TRBJ2-1, with 7 bases identical to TRBD1. TRBV23-1 is given ORF status, its function remaining uncertain. The CDR3 has 18 amino acids. Trimming cost V 3 bases and J 5 bases; bases outside gene matches: 16. The CDR3 region has the DNA TGCGCCAGCAGTCAGCCCTCCACCGACAGGGTCCGAAACAATGAGCAGTTCTTC. Its translation is CASSQPSTDRVRNNEQFF.

The chain employs TRBV19 and TRBJ2-1; possible D gene TRBD1, 6 bases. This CDR3 region has 13 residues. Germline CDR1 LNHDA, CDR2 SQIVND (reference sequence). V gave up 6 bases and J gave up 9 bases, with 15 bases separating them. The CDR3: CASRPDRTSEQFF. The CDR3 DNA follows: TGTGCCAGTAGGCCCGACAGGACCTCTGAGCAGTTCTTC.

V is TRBV18 and J is TRBJ1-2, with unresolved D. Trimming shortened V by 3 bases and J by 2 bases, and 4 bases separated the two germline ends. In germline, CDR1 is KGHSH, CDR2 LQKENI. This CDR3 spans 12 amino acids. The CDR3 region has the DNA TGTGCCAGCTCACCGGACAACTATGGCTACACCTTC. It codes for CASSPDNYGYTF.

This chain connects TRBV4-1 to TRBJ2-3; 11 nucleotides align to TRBD2. The CDR3 is 20 residues long. V shed 1 base, J shed 1 base, and the junction held 13 bases outside the gene matches. CDR1 is MGHRA, CDR2 YSYEKL, per germline. The CDR3, as DNA: TGCGCCAGCAGCCAAGGGGGCTTAGGCTTACTAGCGGGAGGCACAGATACGCAGTATTTT. It is translated as CASSQGGLGLLAGGTDTQYF.

This chain links TRBV6-5 with TRBJ1-1; D uncertain. With 5 bases removed from V and 1 base from J, the gap between germline ends came to 8 bases. The CDR3 extends over 13 amino acids. Germline V gene sequence: CDR1 MNHEY, CDR2 SVGAGI. This CDR3 is CASSRVGNTEAFF. In nucleotides, the CDR3 is TGTGCCAGCAGTCGGGTGGGGAACACTGAAGCTTTCTTT.

The chain combines TRBV5-4 with TRBJ1-1; weak D call: TRBD1 (5 bases). Trimming took off 4 bases at V and 2 bases at J, with 18 bases between the two ends. From germline, CDR1 is SGHNT and CDR2 YYREEE (reference sequence). The CDR3 has 16 residues. The CDR3 region has the DNA TGTGCCAGCAGCAAGCCGAAGACAGAGACCAACACTGAAGCTTTCTTT. Encoded protein: CASSKPKTETNTEAFF.

This clone was seen only a few times. The chain recombines TRBV5-1 with TRBJ1-6; 9 bases align to TRBD1. Losses at the gene ends were 2 bases for V and 8 bases for J; bases not matched to a gene: 5. The germline V gene has CDR1 SGHRS and CDR2 YFSETQ. This CDR3 is 15 amino acids long. CDR3 sequence reads: CASSLTGGDDSPLHF. CDR3 in DNA: TGCGCCAGCAGCTTAACAGGGGGCGACGATTCACCCCTCCACTTT.

The CDR3 here is CASSLADRSPYGYTF. CDR3 nucleotide sequence: TGTGCCAGCAGCTTAGCAGATCGGAGCCCCTATGGCTACACCTTC. This sequence joins TRBV11-1 and TRBJ1-2; unclear D gene. The CDR3 contains 15 residues. The V gene's germline CDR1 is SGHAT and CDR2 FQDESV (reference sequence). Between the trimmed V and J ends, which lost 0 bases and 4 bases, there was a span of 12 bases.

V is TRBV27 and J is TRBJ2-7, with 8 bases lining up with TRBD2. The CDR3 is 15 amino acids. In germline, CDR1 is MNHEY, CDR2 SMNVEV (reference sequence). With 7 bases clipped from V and 7 bases from J, the junction kept 15 bases outside the gene matches. CDR3 in DNA: TGTGCCAGCAACCAACTCGGGGGGGCACAGGAGGAGCAGTACTTC. It is translated as CASNQLGGAQEEQYF.

The CDR3 is CASSLRQGYEQYF. In DNA form, the CDR3 reads TGTGCCAGCAGCTTACGACAGGGGTACGAGCAGTACTTC. The chain employs TRBV7-7 and TRBJ2-7; 8 positions agree with TRBD1. The V segment lost 2 bases and the J segment 4 bases; nucleotides outside the gene matches: 1. From germline, CDR1 is SSHAT and CDR2 FNYEAQ (reference sequence). This CDR3 is 13 amino acids long.

This rearrangement joins TRBV29-1 to TRBJ1-2; D call uncertain. The CDR3 has 15 residues. The V gene lost 0 bases and the J gene lost 0 bases, with 11 bases spanning the gap. Germline CDR1 is SQVTM and CDR2 is ANQGSEA. In nucleotides, the CDR3 is TGCAGCGTTGAAGATTTGGGTGGGCCTAACTATGGCTACACCTTC. Protein: CSVEDLGGPNYGYTF.

The rearrangement joins TRBV11-2 to TRBJ2-7, with TRBD2 matching 7 bases. CDR1 and CDR2 (germline): SGHAT, FQNNGV. This CDR3 has 16 amino acids. The ends lost 6 bases at V and 1 base at J; junction bases unmatched: 12. CDR3 nucleotide sequence: TGTGCCAGCAGGGGGGGGAGGGGTCCAACTTCCTACGAGCAGTACTTC. Its protein product is CASRGGRGPTSYEQYF.

The chain couples TRBV4-1 to TRBJ2-7; D gene ambiguous. V lost 1 base and J 3 bases, leaving 13 bases between the germline ends. Germline CDR1 reads MGHRA; CDR2 reads YSYEKL. The CDR3 spans 15 residues. The CDR3 spells CASSQAVGSHYEQYF. In DNA form, the CDR3 reads TGCGCCAGCAGCCAAGCGGTGGGGTCCCACTACGAGCAGTACTTC.

This clone was found once. The rearrangement joins TRBV7-6 to TRBJ1-1; 8 nucleotides line up with TRBD1. Trimming removed 0 bases from V and 5 bases from J; junction bases left unmatched: 2. This CDR3 contains 14 residues. CDR1 SGHVS and CDR2 FNYEAQ come from the germline V gene. The CDR3 nucleotides read TGTGCCAGCAGCTTAGCAGGGGACAGGACTGAAGCTTTCTTT. Protein sequence: CASSLAGDRTEAFF.

This chain joins TRBV7-2 and TRBJ2-7; D perhaps matches TRBD2 (7 bases). In germline, CDR1 is SGHTA, CDR2 FQGNSA. The CDR3 consists of 15 residues. The V and J ends lost 7 bases and 2 bases respectively, with 18 bases between them. CDR3 amino acids: CASKIGGEGAYEQYF. The CDR3 DNA reads TGTGCCAGCAAAATAGGGGGGGAGGGGGCCTACGAGCAGTACTTC. The entire variable domain, with the rest obtained from reference TRBV7-2 and TRBJ2-7, is as follows: GAGVSQSPSNKVTEKGKDVELRCDPISGHTALYWYRQSLGQGLEFLIYFQGNSAPDKSGLPSDRFSAERTGGSVSTLTIQRTQQEDSAVYLCASKIGGEGAYEQYFGPGTRLTVT.

V gene TRBV6-5 combines with J gene TRBJ2-1, with D unclear. With 6 bases removed from V and 1 base from J, the gap between germline ends came to 13 bases. Germline V gives CDR1 MNHEY, CDR2 SVGAGI. The CDR3 length is 15 residues. CDR3 DNA: TGTGCCAGCAGCCCCCTTGGGATATCCTACAATGAGCAGTTCTTC. Its translation: CASSPLGISYNEQFF.

The chain joins TRBV19 to TRBJ2-7, with 7 bases aligning to TRBD2. Trimming removed 7 bases from V and 5 bases from J; junction bases left unmatched: 8. The CDR3 length is 13 residues. The germline V gene encodes CDR1 LNHDA and CDR2 SQIVND (reference sequence). CDR3 sequence (DNA): TGTGCCAGTAACTCGCTACGGGGGGACGAGCAGTACTTC. This translates into CASNSLRGDEQYF.

This sequence joins TRBV15 and TRBJ2-7; 8 bases line up with TRBD1. Germline trimming cut 3 bases from V and 0 bases from J; bases unmatched to any gene: 1. This CDR3 spans 14 amino acids. Per the germline V gene, CDR1 is LNHNV and CDR2 is YYDKDF (reference sequence). As DNA, the CDR3 is TGTGCCACCAGCAGGACAGGGGCCTCCTACGAGCAGTACTTC. Translation: CATSRTGASYEQYF. Together with reference TRBV15 and TRBJ2-7, the CDR3 gives the full variable domain: DAMVIQNPRYQVTQFGKPVTLSCSQTLNHNVMYWYQQKSSQAPKLLFHYYDKDFNNEADTPDNFQSRRPNTSFCFLDIRSPGLGDTAMYLCATSRTGASYEQYFGPGTRLTVT.

V and J are TRBV5-5 and TRBJ1-6; D remains ambiguous. V lost 1 base, J lost 7 bases, and 6 bases lay in between. Germline V CDR1 and CDR2: SGHKS, YYEKEE (reference sequence). This CDR3 is 13 amino acids long. The CDR3: CASSLSGNSPLHF. The CDR3 DNA reads TGTGCCAGCAGCTTGAGTGGGAATTCACCCCTCCACTTT.

The chain uses TRBV13 and TRBJ2-2, with D unresolved. The CDR3 is made up of 17 amino acids. V lost 5 bases to trimming and J lost 0 bases, with 16 bases between them. Germline CDR1 is PRHDT and CDR2 is FYEKMQ (reference sequence). CDR3 DNA sequence: TGTGCCAGCAGCCGCGAGAGGAGCCTCGCGAACACCGGGGAGCTGTTTTTT. This gives the protein CASSRERSLANTGELFF.

The chain carries TRBV19 and TRBJ2-5; D is possibly TRBD2 (6 bases). Deletions cut 6 bases from V and 1 base from J, with 18 bases between. This CDR3 comprises 16 residues. Germline CDR1 is LNHDA and CDR2 is SQIVND (reference sequence). The CDR3 here is CASSNRPSAIQETQYF. CDR3 in DNA: TGTGCCAGTAGCAATAGGCCTAGCGCCATCCAAGAGACCCAGTACTTC.

This chain links TRBV29-1 with TRBJ2-7, with 11 bases that match TRBD1. Germline V gene data show CDR1 as SQVTM and CDR2 as ANQGSEA. The CDR3 consists of 14 residues. The V gene end was trimmed by 3 bases and the J gene end by 7 bases; junction bases not matched to a gene: 8. CDR3 DNA: TGCAGCGTTGATGAGGGACAGGGGGAGAGGGAGCAGTACTTC. This encodes CSVDEGQGEREQYF.

The chain employs TRBV7-9 and TRBJ1-4, with 7 bases lining up with TRBD1. Germline trimming cut 6 bases from V and 4 bases from J; bases unmatched to any gene: 5. This CDR3 has 14 residues. The germline gives CDR1 SEHNR, CDR2 FQNEAQ (reference sequence). The CDR3, as DNA: TGTGCCAGCAGTAATAGGGACAGTAATGAAAAACTGTTTTTT. This translates into CASSNRDSNEKLFF.

The rearrangement uses TRBV7-9 and TRBJ1-1; 9 bases match TRBD1. This CDR3 is 16 amino acids long. Germline lookup yields CDR1 SEHNR and CDR2 FQNEAQ (reference sequence). V lost 1 base and J lost 4; bases outside the gene matches: 7. CDR3 protein: CASSLEGGTGRTEAFF. The DNA for the CDR3 is TGTGCCAGCAGCTTAGAAGGGGGGACAGGGCGCACTGAAGCTTTCTTT.

V and J are TRBV6-7 and TRBJ1-3; no reliable D call. TRBV6-7 is an open reading frame whose function is uncertain. V lost 0 bases, J lost 2 bases, and 5 bases lay in between. The CDR3 sequence is 14 residues long. The CDR3 here is CASSYSGPGNTIYF. The CDR3 nucleotides are TGTGCCAGCAGTTACTCGGGCCCTGGAAACACCATATATTTT.

This chain connects TRBV11-3 to TRBJ2-1; D may correspond to TRBD1 or TRBD2 (5 bases each). V gave up 3 bases and J gave up 7 bases, with 16 bases separating them. The CDR3 loop spans 15 amino acids. CDR1 and CDR2 (germline): SGHNT, YENEEA. The CDR3 DNA reads as TGTGCCAGCAGCTTTCCCGGGACGGAGCCTAATGAGCAGTTCTTC. Translation: CASSFPGTEPNEQFF. The complete variable domain, with remaining parts taken from reference TRBV11-3 and TRBJ2-1, reads EAGVVQSPRYKIIEKKQPVAFWCNPISGHNTLYWYLQNLGQGPELLIRYENEEAVDDSQLPKDRFSAERLKGVDSTLKIQPAELGDSAVYLCASSFPGTEPNEQFFGPGTRLTVL.